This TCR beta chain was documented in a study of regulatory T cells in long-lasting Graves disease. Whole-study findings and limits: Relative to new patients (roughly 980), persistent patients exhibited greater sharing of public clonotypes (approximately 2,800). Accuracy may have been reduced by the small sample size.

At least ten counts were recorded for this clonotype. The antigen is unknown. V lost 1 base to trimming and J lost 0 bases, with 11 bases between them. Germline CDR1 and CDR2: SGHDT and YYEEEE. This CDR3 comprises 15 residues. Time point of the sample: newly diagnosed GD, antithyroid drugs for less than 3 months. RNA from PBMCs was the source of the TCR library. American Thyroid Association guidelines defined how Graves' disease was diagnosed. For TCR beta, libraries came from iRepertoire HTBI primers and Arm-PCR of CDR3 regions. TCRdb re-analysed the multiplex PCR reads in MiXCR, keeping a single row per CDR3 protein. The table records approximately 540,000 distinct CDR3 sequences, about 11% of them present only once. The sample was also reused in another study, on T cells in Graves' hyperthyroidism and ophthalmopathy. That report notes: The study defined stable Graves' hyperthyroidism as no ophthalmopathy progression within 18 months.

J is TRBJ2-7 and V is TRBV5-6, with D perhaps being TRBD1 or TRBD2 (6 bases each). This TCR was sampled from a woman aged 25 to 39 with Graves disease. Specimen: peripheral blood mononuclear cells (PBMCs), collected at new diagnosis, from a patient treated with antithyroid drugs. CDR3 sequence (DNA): TGTGCCAGCAGCTTGACGGGGGCGAGCTCCTACGAGCAGTACTTC. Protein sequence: CASSLTGASSYEQYF.